This T cell receptor beta chain was observed in a study of cytomegalovirus exposure and HLA in healthy donors. Points from the study as a whole: A prior analysis recorded that most TCR beta V segments were productive about 87% or about 30% of the time. Among TCR sequences, most were rare, though some public TCRs appeared in many donors. Follow-up analysis later connected one missense variant in DCLRE1C with trimming of TCR beta V- and J-genes.

The germline V and J ends were trimmed by 10 bases and 2 bases, with 9 bases remaining between them. The CDR3 contains 12 residues. CDR1 MNHNY and CDR2 SVGAGI come from the germline V gene (reference sequence). PCR used 60 Vbeta primers and 13 Jbeta primers. Repertoires were generated with immunoSEQ multiplex PCR, while TCRdb's copy carries only in-frame clones and drops some. The sample carries about 140,000 clones, roughly four fifths recorded once. To note about this clone: Its target is unknown.

Sequenced sample: PBMCs. The clonotype comes from a woman aged 40 to 50 in good health and CMV-seronegative. This chain joins TRBV6-6 and TRBJ1-3, with D hard to call. The CDR3 sequence is CATGETGNTIYF. The CDR3 DNA follows: TGTGCCACCGGAGAAACTGGAAACACCATATATTTT.